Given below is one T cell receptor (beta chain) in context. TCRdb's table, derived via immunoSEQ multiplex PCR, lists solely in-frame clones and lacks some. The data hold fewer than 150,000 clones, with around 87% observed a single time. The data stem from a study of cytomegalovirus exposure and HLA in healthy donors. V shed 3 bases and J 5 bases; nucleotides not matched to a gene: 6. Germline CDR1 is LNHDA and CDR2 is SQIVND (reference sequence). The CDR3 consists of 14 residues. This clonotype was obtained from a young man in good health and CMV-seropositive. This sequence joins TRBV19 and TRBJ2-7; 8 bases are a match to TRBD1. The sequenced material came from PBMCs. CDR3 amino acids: CASSMGAGGDEQYF. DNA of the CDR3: TGTGCCAGTAGTATGGGCGCAGGGGGCGACGAGCAGTACTTC.